These T cell receptor beta chains were read from a single sample in a study of regulatory T cells in long-lasting Graves disease. MiXCR, run by TCRdb on the multiplex PCR reads, gives a single entry per CDR3 protein. The data contain fewer than 400,000 distinct CDR3 sequences, 15% to 20% of them singletons. Here the sequenced sample was peripheral blood mononuclear cells (PBMCs), taken at new diagnosis, from a patient treated with antithyroid drugs. Receptor source: a female donor with Graves disease. Each CDR3 is given with its conserved first and last residue. D genes are given only for firm matches. Clone size is shown for a subset of rows, as once, few, many or a class of expanded clone.

clone_size: many
v_call: TRBV19
d_call: .
j_call: TRBJ1-1
cdr3_aa: CASTPATGTNTEAFF
cdr3_nt: TGTGCCAGTACCCCGGCTACAGGCACGAACACTGAAGCTTTCTTT

clone_size: many
v_call: TRBV6-2/TRBV6-3
d_call: TRBD1
j_call: TRBJ2-7
cdr3_aa: CASSARTGRYEQYF
cdr3_nt: TGTGCCAGCAGTGCCCGGACAGGGCGTTACGAGCAGTACTTC

clone_size: .
v_call: TRBV9
d_call: TRBD1
j_call: TRBJ1-1
cdr3_aa: CASSVGVGQVNTEAFF
cdr3_nt: TGTGCCAGCAGCGTAGGAGTGGGACAGGTGAACACTGAAGCTTTCTTT

clone_size: many
v_call: TRBV24-1
d_call: TRBD1
j_call: TRBJ2-1
cdr3_aa: CATSDGTGTANNEQFF
cdr3_nt: TGTGCCACCAGTGACGGGACCGGGACAGCCAACAATGAGCAGTTCTTC

clone_size: many
v_call: TRBV2
d_call: .
j_call: TRBJ2-7
cdr3_aa: CASSEWLDSYEQYF
cdr3_nt: TGTGCCAGCAGTGAATGGCTCGACTCCTACGAGCAGTACTTC

clone_size: many
v_call: TRBV12-3/TRBV12-4
d_call: .
j_call: TRBJ1-1
cdr3_aa: CASSLVQEGEAFF
cdr3_nt: TGTGCCAGCAGTTTAGTACAGGAGGGTGAAGCTTTCTTT

clone_size: many
v_call: TRBV12-5
d_call: TRBD1
j_call: TRBJ2-7
cdr3_aa: CASGLGTGAREQYF
cdr3_nt: TGTGCTAGTGGTTTGGGGACAGGGGCCCGCGAGCAGTACTTC

clone_size: many
v_call: TRBV12-3/TRBV12-4
d_call: TRBD1
j_call: TRBJ1-4
cdr3_aa: CASSPTQGVSEKLFF
cdr3_nt: TGTGCCAGCAGTCCAACCCAGGGGGTTTCGGAAAAACTGTTTTTT

clone_size: many
v_call: TRBV11-2
d_call: .
j_call: TRBJ2-6
cdr3_aa: CASSLVSSGANVLTF
cdr3_nt: TGTGCCAGCAGCTTAGTGTCCTCTGGGGCCAACGTCCTGACTTTC

clone_size: many
v_call: TRBV5-1
d_call: .
j_call: TRBJ2-7
cdr3_aa: CASSPSPGFGYEQYF
cdr3_nt: TGCGCCAGCAGCCCCTCCCCTGGTTTTGGCTACGAGCAGTACTTC

clone_size: many
v_call: TRBV6-2/TRBV6-3
d_call: .
j_call: TRBJ2-1
cdr3_aa: CASSYYAIGGAGVEQFF
cdr3_nt: TGTGCCAGCAGTTACTACGCCATAGGGGGCGCGGGGGTTGAGCAGTTCTTC

clone_size: many
v_call: TRBV28
d_call: .
j_call: TRBJ1-4
cdr3_aa: CASSARQLVREKLFF
cdr3_nt: TGTGCCAGCAGTGCAAGACAGTTGGTGCGGGAAAAACTGTTTTTT

clone_size: .
v_call: TRBV5-8
d_call: .
j_call: TRBJ1-5
cdr3_aa: CASSSRMTVRGQPQHF
cdr3_nt: TGTGCCAGCAGCTCTAGGATGACTGTCAGGGGTCAGCCCCAGCATTTT

clone_size: many
v_call: TRBV27
d_call: .
j_call: TRBJ2-7
cdr3_aa: CASSLATGYEQYF
cdr3_nt: TGTGCCAGCAGTTTAGCCACAGGGTACGAGCAGTACTTC